This entry is about one TCR beta chain. Seattle enrolled patients during active infection and tracked them longitudinally. The entry originates in a study of blood T cell repertoires in COVID-19. Study information: The analysed material was cDNA or gDNA that came from T cells, B-cell-depleted T cells, or PBMCs.

The V gene's germline CDR1 is LGHNA and CDR2 YNFKEQ. CDR3 size: 18 residues. V lost 4 bases, J lost 0 bases, and 7 bases stayed unmatched. Measured with immunoSEQ multiplex PCR; TCRdb has only the in-frame clones, and not every one. The table has about 210,000 clones, 85% seen once. V usage is TRBV4-2 and J usage is TRBJ2-1; 12 bases align to TRBD2. The TCR originated in a woman aged 70-85 years with COVID-19, enrolled during active disease. The source material was peripheral blood. The CDR3 nucleotides read TGTGCCAGCAGCCGAGGACTAGCGGGACCCACCTCCTACAATGAGCAGTTCTTC. It is translated as CASSRGLAGPTSYNEQFF.